Each of the 24 T cell receptor beta chains below was sequenced from the same sample in a study of blood T cell repertoires in COVID-19. The repertoire was sequenced with immunoSEQ multiplex PCR; TCRdb's copy has only in-frame clones and lacks some. The sample has about 130,000 clones; 74% are singletons. Sequenced sample: peripheral blood. These receptors all stem from a man in his fifties or sixties with acute or convalescent COVID-19.

The J gene is TRBJ1-1, the V gene TRBV5-6; D is undetermined. The CDR3 consists of 15 residues. Germline V gene sequence: CDR1 SGHDT, CDR2 YYEEEE. Trimming cost V 3 bases and J 0 bases, with 12 bases left between them. CDR3: CASSSGMGMNTEAFF. The CDR3, as DNA: TGTGCCAGCAGCTCGGGGATGGGAATGAACACTGAAGCTTTCTTT. Full variable domain (missing parts from reference TRBV5-6 and TRBJ1-1): DAGVTQSPTHLIKTRGQQVTLRCSPKSGHDTVSWYQQALGQGPQFIFQYYEEEERQRGNFPDRFSGHQFPNYSSELNVNALLLGDSALYLCASSSGMGMNTEAFFGQGTRLTVV.

The chain recombines TRBV10-3 with TRBJ1-2; TRBD1 might be the D (5 bases). The CDR3 runs to 11 residues. V was cut by 10 bases and J by 8 bases, with 14 bases left in between. CDR1 and CDR2 from the germline V gene are ENHRY and SYGVKD. CDR3 DNA: TGTGCCACGAGTCCAGGGATGGGCTACACCTTC. Its protein product is CATSPGMGYTF.

In the case of this clone: The same CDR3 can be traced to other DNA sequences in this sample. The rearrangement joins TRBV6-5 to TRBJ1-2; 8 bases are a match to TRBD1. CDR1 is MNHEY and CDR2 is SVGAGI in the germline V gene. The CDR3 is 12 amino acids. Losses at the gene ends were 9 bases for V and 2 bases for J; bases not matched to a gene: 2. CDR3 region: CASRTGNYGYTF. DNA for the CDR3: TGTGCCAGTCGGACAGGGAACTATGGCTACACCTTC.

The chain couples TRBV13 to TRBJ2-1, with 8 nucleotides matching TRBD2. This CDR3 has 16 amino acids. Germline V gives CDR1 PRHDT, CDR2 FYEKMQ (reference sequence). V lost 4 bases to trimming and J lost 9 bases; unmatched junction nucleotides: 14. CDR3 region: CASSSDTSGSAGEQFF. The CDR3 DNA sequence: TGTGCCAGCAGCTCCGACACTAGCGGCTCTGCGGGTGAGCAGTTCTTC.

This chain connects TRBV7-9 to TRBJ1-4, with D possibly being TRBD1 (5 bases). Trimming shortened V by 6 bases and J by 0 bases, and 20 bases separated the two germline ends. Germline CDR1 reads SEHNR; CDR2 reads FQNEAQ (reference sequence). The CDR3 has 18 amino acids. The chain's CDR3 is CASSLETGLVATNEKLFF. CDR3 DNA: TGTGCCAGCAGTCTGGAAACAGGCCTGGTTGCAACTAATGAAAAACTGTTTTTT.

This clone has only one observation. The rearrangement uses TRBV19 and TRBJ2-3, with a possible D match to TRBD2 (5 bases). This CDR3 spans 15 amino acids. Trimming cost V 3 bases and J 2 bases, with 12 bases left between them. CDR1 and CDR2 (germline): LNHDA, SQIVND (reference sequence). The CDR3: CASSISGRHTDTQYF. CDR3 sequence (DNA): TGTGCCAGTAGTATCAGCGGCCGTCACACAGATACGCAGTATTTT.

With respect to this clone: The identical CDR3 is also encoded by other nucleotide sequences in the sample. V usage is TRBV6-6 and J usage is TRBJ1-1, with D unclear. With 4 bases removed from V and 2 bases from J, the gap between germline ends came to 11 bases. Germline V gives CDR1 MNHNY, CDR2 SVGAGI (reference sequence). The CDR3 length is 14 residues. The CDR3 region has the DNA TGTGCCAGCAGTTCTGGAGGACTAAACACTGAAGCTTTCTTT. Translation: CASSSGGLNTEAFF.

This chain joins TRBV19 and TRBJ1-1, with D hard to call. V was trimmed by 1 base and J by 1 base, leaving 10 bases between them. Germline V gives CDR1 LNHDA, CDR2 SQIVND (reference sequence). The CDR3 sequence is 15 residues long. CDR3: CASSIVGYSNTEAFF. The CDR3 DNA reads TGTGCCAGTAGTATAGTCGGGTATTCGAACACTGAAGCTTTCTTT.

This clone was picked up one time. The chain employs TRBV24-1 and TRBJ2-1; 8 nucleotides align to TRBD1. The CDR3 has 15 residues. The germline V gene encodes CDR1 KGHDR and CDR2 SFDVKD. The V segment lost 4 bases and the J segment 7 bases; nucleotides outside the gene matches: 8. The CDR3 sequence: CATSEDRAVRNEQFF. In DNA form, the CDR3 reads TGTGCCACCAGTGAGGACAGGGCGGTGAGGAATGAGCAGTTCTTC.

In this sample, this clone turned up a few times. V usage is TRBV28 and J usage is TRBJ1-5, with a tentative D call TRBD1 (5 bases). CDR3 length: 14 residues. Germline V lookup: CDR1 MDHEN, CDR2 SYDVKM. The ends were cut back, 6 bases at V and 4 bases at J, with 13 bases in the middle. In DNA, the CDR3 is TGTGCCAGCAGCCTCAGACAGCGAAATCAGCCCCAGCATTTT. It yields the protein CASSLRQRNQPQHF.

The chain couples TRBV19 to TRBJ2-1, with 12 nucleotides matching TRBD1. Trimming cost V 3 bases and J 8 bases; bases outside gene matches: 5. The CDR3 covers 15 residues. The germline V gene encodes CDR1 LNHDA and CDR2 SQIVND (reference sequence). CDR3 bases: TGTGCCAGTAGTATGGGACAGGGGGCTTGGGATGAGCAGTTCTTC. Protein: CASSMGQGAWDEQFF. Full variable domain (outside the CDR3, taken from reference TRBV19 and TRBJ2-1): DGGITQSPKYLFRKEGQNVTLSCEQNLNHDAMYWYRQDPGQGLRLIYYSQIVNDFQKGDIAEGYSVSREKKESFPLTVTSAQKNPTAFYLCASSMGQGAWDEQFFGPGTRLTVL.

The chain carries TRBV13 and TRBJ2-2; D remains ambiguous. The V gene lost 5 bases and the J gene lost 4 bases, with 14 bases spanning the gap. Per germline, CDR1 PRHDT and CDR2 FYEKMQ (reference sequence). The CDR3 is made up of 15 amino acids. The CDR3 DNA follows: TGTGCCAGCAGCCTCCCGAGGCGAACCACCGGGGAGCTGTTTTTT. Amino acid sequence: CASSLPRRTTGELFF.

This clone has just one count. The gene calls are TRBV4-2 and TRBJ1-5, with 7 bases that match TRBD1. This CDR3 is 14 amino acids long. The J segment lost 7 bases and the V segment lost 0 bases, leaving 3 bases of the junction unmatched. CDR1 is LGHNA and CDR2 is YNFKEQ in the germline V gene. CDR3 protein: CASSQETGYQPQHF. CDR3 nucleotides: TGTGCCAGCAGCCAAGAGACAGGGTACCAGCCCCAGCATTTT.

This clone has a handful of counts. V gene TRBV18 combines with J gene TRBJ1-3; D is unclear. V lost 4 bases, J lost 3 bases, and 10 bases lay in between. Per germline, CDR1 KGHSH and CDR2 LQKENI. The length of the CDR3 is 14 residues. The DNA for the CDR3 is TGTGCCAGCTCACAGGGAGGGAGTGGAAACACCATATATTTT. Encoded protein: CASSQGGSGNTIYF.

The genes are TRBV5-1 and TRBJ2-7, with 10 bases identical to TRBD1. From germline, CDR1 is SGHRS and CDR2 YFSETQ. V trimming: 4 bases; J trimming: 3 bases; junction bases outside the gene matches: 7. This CDR3 has 15 amino acids. The CDR3 is CASSRQTGGFYEQYF. The CDR3 nucleotides read TGCGCCAGCAGCCGCCAGACAGGGGGCTTCTACGAGCAGTACTTC.

This clone has just one count. The chain carries TRBV30 and TRBJ1-1; D is perhaps TRBD1 (5 bases). V was cut by 1 base and J by 7 bases, with 7 bases left in between. CDR1 and CDR2 from the germline V gene are GTSNPN and SVGIG (reference sequence). The CDR3 extends over 11 amino acids. CDR3 protein: CAWSAQGEAFF. The DNA of the CDR3 is TGTGCCTGGAGTGCGCAGGGTGAAGCTTTCTTT. Full variable domain (rest looked up from reference TRBV30 and TRBJ1-1): SQTIHQWPATLVQPVGSPLSLECTVEGTSNPNLYWYRQAAGRGLQLLFYSVGIGQISSEVPQNLSASRPQDRQFILSSKKLLLSDSGFYLCAWSAQGEAFFGQGTRLTVV.

The V and J genes are TRBV5-1 and TRBJ2-1; D is possibly TRBD2 (6 bases). CDR1 is SGHRS and CDR2 is YFSETQ in the germline V gene. This CDR3 region has 17 residues. Deletions cut 1 base from V and 1 base from J, with 15 bases between. Here the CDR3 DNA reads TGCGCCAGCAGCTTGCTAGCCGGGACTGCGTCCTACAATGAGCAGTTCTTC. Amino acids: CASSLLAGTASYNEQFF. Drawing the rest from reference TRBV5-1 and TRBJ2-1, the complete variable domain is KAGVTQTPRYLIKTRGQQVTLSCSPISGHRSVSWYQQTPGQGLQFLFEYFSETQRNKGNFPGRFSGRQFSNSRSEMNVSTLELGDSALYLCASSLLAGTASYNEQFFGPGTRLTVL.

J is TRBJ1-6 and V is TRBV14; no reliable D call. Per germline, CDR1 SGHDN and CDR2 FVKESK. Trimming stripped 1 base from V and 10 bases from J, with 11 bases between. This CDR3 spans 14 amino acids. CDR3 amino acids: CASSQGDLGSPLHF. The DNA of the CDR3 is TGTGCCAGCAGCCAAGGTGATCTCGGGTCACCCCTCCACTTT.

The chain couples TRBV2 to TRBJ2-1; TRBD1 agrees at 11 bases. Germline CDR1 and CDR2: SNHLY and FYNNEI. V trimming: 6 bases; J trimming: 7 bases; junction bases outside the gene matches: 8. The CDR3 contains 15 residues. The CDR3 bases are TGTGCCAGCAGGGACAGGGGGCAAGGTAGGAATGAGCAGTTCTTC. Amino acid sequence: CASRDRGQGRNEQFF.

The chain carries TRBV27 and TRBJ1-2; 7 bases are a match to TRBD1. With V trimmed by 8 bases and J by 1 base, 10 bases remained unmatched. The CDR3 totals 15 residues. Germline V gene lookup returns CDR1 MNHEY and CDR2 SMNVEV (reference sequence). The CDR3 DNA sequence: TGTGCCAGCGCCTGGGACAGCAACTTTAACTATGGCTACACCTTC. It translates to CASAWDSNFNYGYTF.

Comment on this clone: At the DNA level, this CDR3 is encoded by other sequences in the same sample as well. J is TRBJ2-7 and V is TRBV5-1; D perhaps matches TRBD2 (6 bases). This CDR3 has 14 amino acids. Per the germline V gene, CDR1 is SGHRS and CDR2 is YFSETQ. V lost 4 bases and J lost 0, with 11 bases in between. The CDR3 sequence: CASSPGTVSYEQYF. CDR3 sequence (DNA): TGCGCCAGCAGCCCCGGGACTGTCTCCTACGAGCAGTACTTC. Full variable domain (missing parts from reference TRBV5-1 and TRBJ2-7): KAGVTQTPRYLIKTRGQQVTLSCSPISGHRSVSWYQQTPGQGLQFLFEYFSETQRNKGNFPGRFSGRQFSNSRSEMNVSTLELGDSALYLCASSPGTVSYEQYFGPGTRLTVT.

This clone has a handful of counts. V and J are TRBV12-5 and TRBJ2-2, with 8 positions matching TRBD2. In germline, CDR1 is LGHNT, CDR2 FRNRAP. This CDR3 has 17 amino acids. The junction had 9 bases not matched to a gene; V was cut back by 0 bases and J by 6 bases. The CDR3 reads CASGLVLVAGTSGELFF. In nucleotides, the CDR3 is TGTGCTAGTGGTTTGGTACTGGTAGCGGGAACATCCGGGGAGCTGTTTTTT.

V and J are TRBV18 and TRBJ1-2; D remains ambiguous. From germline, CDR1 is KGHSH and CDR2 LQKENI. The germline V and J ends were trimmed by 0 bases and 5 bases, with 13 bases remaining between them. This CDR3 spans 15 amino acids. CDR3 DNA sequence: TGTGCCAGCTCACCACCGGGCGGGAGACTATATGGCTACACCTTC. Translation gives CASSPPGGRLYGYTF.

This clone was observed once. The chain employs TRBV6-4 and TRBJ2-7; maybe TRBD2 (7 bases). Germline V gives CDR1 MRHNA, CDR2 SNTAGT. With 10 bases removed from V and 2 bases from J, the gap between germline ends came to 21 bases. This CDR3 contains 15 residues. CDR3 region: CANQVGGPITYEQYF. The CDR3 region has the DNA TGTGCCAACCAAGTCGGGGGGCCGATAACCTACGAGCAGTACTTC.